Each of the 9 T cell receptor beta chains below was sequenced from the same sample in a study of graft-versus-host responses after intestinal transplantation. The antigens these receptors bind are not known. Only in-frame clones appear in the TCRdb table, and some are missing; sequencing was by immunoSEQ multiplex PCR. The sample yields more than 80,000 clones, about 88% seen once. Source: unstimulated CD4+ T cells sorted from spleen or lymph node cells, taken before intestinal transplant. Source of these receptors: a human donor who received an intestinal transplant.

The chain is built from TRBV27 and TRBJ2-3; 11 nucleotides match TRBD2. This CDR3 has 15 residues. CDR1 is MNHEY, CDR2 SMNVEV, per germline (reference sequence). V gave up 8 bases and J gave up 6 bases; unmatched junction bases: 10. The CDR3 DNA reads as TGTGCCAGCTCCTTGACTAGCGGGGCTGCCGATACGCAGTATTTT. It yields the protein CASSLTSGAADTQYF.

This clone was seen a single time. This chain joins TRBV29-1 and TRBJ2-1; 11 nucleotides agree with TRBD2. J lost 5 bases, V lost 7 bases, and 10 bases had no gene match. This CDR3 is 15 amino acids long. Germline lookup yields CDR1 SQVTM and CDR2 ANQGSEA. The CDR3 here is CSGSIAGGPHNEQFF. The CDR3 DNA is TGCAGCGGGAGCATAGCGGGGGGGCCTCACAATGAGCAGTTCTTC.

The V call is TRBV7-9, the J call TRBJ2-5; 15 bases align to TRBD2. Germline lookup yields CDR1 SEHNR and CDR2 FQNEAQ (reference sequence). The J segment lost 5 bases and the V segment lost 4 bases, leaving 8 bases of the junction unmatched. CDR3 length equals 17 residues. Here the CDR3 reads CASSSRTSGREGETQYF. CDR3 nucleotides: TGTGCCAGCAGCTCAAGGACTAGCGGGAGGGAAGGGGAGACCCAGTACTTC.

This chain uses TRBV30 with TRBJ2-7, with D possibly matching TRBD2 (7 bases). This CDR3 region has 11 residues. Looked up from germline, CDR1 is GTSNPN and CDR2 is SVGIG (reference sequence). The CDR3 loop reads CALGGPLEQYF. DNA for the CDR3: TGTGCTCTCGGGGGGCCCCTCGAGCAGTACTTC.

This chain joins TRBV5-4 and TRBJ1-2, with D tentatively TRBD1 (5 bases). The CDR3 has 16 amino acids. V gave up 0 bases and J gave up 4 bases, with 16 bases separating them. CDR1 and CDR2 (germline): SGHNT, YYREEE (reference sequence). CDR3 sequence: CASSLVQGFRSYGYTF. CDR3 nucleotides: TGTGCCAGCAGCTTGGTCCAGGGATTCAGATCCTATGGCTACACCTTC.

The chain has TRBV5-4 and TRBJ2-7; D gene unclear. Deletions cut 0 bases from V and 4 bases from J, with 11 bases between. The germline gives CDR1 SGHNT, CDR2 YYREEE (reference sequence). CDR3 length: 14 residues. Here the CDR3 DNA reads TGTGCCAGCAGCTTGGAGGTCAACAGTTACGAGCAGTACTTC. This codes for CASSLEVNSYEQYF.

V and J are TRBV9 and TRBJ1-4; 9 bases align to TRBD1. This CDR3 is 17 amino acids long. The germline V gene encodes CDR1 SGDLS and CDR2 YYNGEE. Trimming removed 3 bases from V and 8 bases from J; junction bases left unmatched: 14. CDR3: CASSERGAGTGREKLFF. CDR3 bases: TGTGCCAGCAGCGAGAGGGGTGCCGGGACAGGGCGGGAAAAACTGTTTTTT.

V usage is TRBV7-9 and J usage is TRBJ2-7; D is unclear. CDR1 is SEHNR, CDR2 FQNEAQ, per germline (reference sequence). V lost 3 bases, J lost 2 bases, and 14 bases lay in between. The CDR3 loop spans 15 amino acids. CDR3 in DNA: TGTGCCAGCAGCTTTTGGTCAGATCGAACCTACGAGCAGTACTTC. It yields the protein CASSFWSDRTYEQYF.

CDR3: CASSQGTQSTDTQYF. The CDR3 DNA reads TGCGCCAGCAGCCAAGGGACACAAAGCACAGATACGCAGTATTTT. The chain employs TRBV4-1 and TRBJ2-3; the D gene is possibly TRBD1 (5 bases). CDR1 MGHRA and CDR2 YSYEKL come from the germline V gene. The CDR3 is made up of 15 amino acids. Trimming left V 1 base short and J 0 bases short, with 8 bases between.